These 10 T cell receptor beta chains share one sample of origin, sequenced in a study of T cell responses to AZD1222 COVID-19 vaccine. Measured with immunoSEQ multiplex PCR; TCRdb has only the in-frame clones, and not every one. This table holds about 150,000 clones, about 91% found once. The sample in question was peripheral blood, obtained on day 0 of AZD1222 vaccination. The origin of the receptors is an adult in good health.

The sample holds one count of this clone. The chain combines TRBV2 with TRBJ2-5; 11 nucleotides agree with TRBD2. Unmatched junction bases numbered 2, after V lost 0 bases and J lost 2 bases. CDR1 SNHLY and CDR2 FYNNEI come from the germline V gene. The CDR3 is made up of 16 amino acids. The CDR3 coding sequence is TGTGCCAGCAGTGAAGCGCCTAGCGGGGGGCAAGAGACCCAGTACTTC. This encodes CASSEAPSGGQETQYF.

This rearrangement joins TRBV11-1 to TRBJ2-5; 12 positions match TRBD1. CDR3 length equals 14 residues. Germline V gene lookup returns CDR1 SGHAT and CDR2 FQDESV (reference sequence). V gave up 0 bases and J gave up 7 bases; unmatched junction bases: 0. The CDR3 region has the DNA TGTGCCAGCAGCTTAGCGGGACAGGGGGCGACCCAGTACTTC. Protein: CASSLAGQGATQYF.

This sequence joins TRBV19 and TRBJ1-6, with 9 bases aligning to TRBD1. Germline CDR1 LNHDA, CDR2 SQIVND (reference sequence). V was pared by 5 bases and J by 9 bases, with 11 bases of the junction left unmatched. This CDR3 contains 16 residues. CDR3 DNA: TGTGCCAGTAGTTTCTCTGGGGACAGGGTGAGTTCACCCCTCCACTTT. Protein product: CASSFSGDRVSSPLHF.

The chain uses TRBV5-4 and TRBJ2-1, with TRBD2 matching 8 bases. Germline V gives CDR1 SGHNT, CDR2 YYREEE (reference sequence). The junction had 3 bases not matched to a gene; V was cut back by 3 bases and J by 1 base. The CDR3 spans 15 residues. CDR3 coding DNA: TGTGCCAGCAGCTCGACTAGCGTTTCCTACAATGAGCAGTTCTTC. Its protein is CASSSTSVSYNEQFF.

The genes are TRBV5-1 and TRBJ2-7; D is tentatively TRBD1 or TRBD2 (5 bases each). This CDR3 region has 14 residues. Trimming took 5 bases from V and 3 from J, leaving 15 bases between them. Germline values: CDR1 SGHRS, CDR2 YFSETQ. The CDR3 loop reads CASRPRGDLYEQYF. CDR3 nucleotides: TGCGCCAGCAGGCCCCGAGGGGACCTCTACGAGCAGTACTTC.

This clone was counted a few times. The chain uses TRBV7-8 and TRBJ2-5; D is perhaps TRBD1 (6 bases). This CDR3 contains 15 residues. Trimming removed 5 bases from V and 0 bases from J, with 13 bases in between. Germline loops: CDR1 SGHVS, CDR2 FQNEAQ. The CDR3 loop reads CASSAKTGYQETQYF. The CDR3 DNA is TGTGCCAGCAGCGCCAAAACAGGGTACCAAGAGACCCAGTACTTC.

The CDR3 spells CASSPGGDYGYTF. The CDR3 DNA follows: TGTGCCAGCAGCCCAGGGGGTGACTATGGCTACACCTTC. This chain connects TRBV7-2 to TRBJ1-2, with TRBD1 matching 7 bases. The CDR3 has 13 amino acids. V trimming: 5 bases; J trimming: 3 bases; junction bases outside the gene matches: 3. Per the germline V gene, CDR1 is SGHTA and CDR2 is FQGNSA. Full variable domain (missing parts from reference TRBV7-2 and TRBJ1-2): GAGVSQSPSNKVTEKGKDVELRCDPISGHTALYWYRQSLGQGLEFLIYFQGNSAPDKSGLPSDRFSAERTGGSVSTLTIQRTQQEDSAVYLCASSPGGDYGYTFGSGTRLTVV.

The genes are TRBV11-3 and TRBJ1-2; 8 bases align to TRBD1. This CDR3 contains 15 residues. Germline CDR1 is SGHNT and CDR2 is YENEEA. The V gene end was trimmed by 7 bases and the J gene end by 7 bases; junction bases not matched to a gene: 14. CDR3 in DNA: TGTGCCAGCACCCGCAGTCCGACAGGGGCGCGTGGCTACACCTTC. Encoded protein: CASTRSPTGARGYTF.

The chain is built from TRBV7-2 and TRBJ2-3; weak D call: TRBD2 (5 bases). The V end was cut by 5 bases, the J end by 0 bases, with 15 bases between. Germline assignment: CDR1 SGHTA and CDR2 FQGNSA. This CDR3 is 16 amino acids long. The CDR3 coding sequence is TGTGCCAGCAGCCCTGGGAGACGTACTAGCACAGATACGCAGTATTTT. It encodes CASSPGRRTSTDTQYF.

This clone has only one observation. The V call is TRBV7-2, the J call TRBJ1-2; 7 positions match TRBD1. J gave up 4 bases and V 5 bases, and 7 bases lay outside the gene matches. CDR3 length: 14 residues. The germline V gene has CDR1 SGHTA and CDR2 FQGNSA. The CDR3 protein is CASSPQGGGYGYTF. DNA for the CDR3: TGTGCCAGCAGCCCGCAGGGGGGGGGCTATGGCTACACCTTC.